Listed here are 11 T cell receptor beta chains from one sample, sequenced in a study of vaccination effects on CD4 cells after COVID-19. Antigens of these TCRs are unknown. Using immunoSEQ multiplex PCR, the repertoire was profiled, and TCRdb retains in-frame clones only, with some absent. Of some 68,000 clones listed, about 80% were seen once; the top ten hold around 3.8%. The ViraFEST assay expanded antigen-specific CD4+ T cells with viral peptide pools before sequencing. A roughly 11-day culture period preceded the isolation of CD4+ T cells. Negative nucleocapsid antibody tests before and after vaccination confirmed no previous SARS-CoV-2 infection. The sequenced sample was CD4+ T cells from PBMCs cultured with HCoV-OC43 spike peptides, obtained before COVID-19 vaccination. The sample's subset: HCoV-OC43 spike overlapping peptide pool stimulation. These receptors originate from a human donor who received a COVID-19 vaccine.

The chain carries TRBV11-3 and TRBJ2-3, with TRBD2 matching over 7 bases. In germline, CDR1 is SGHNT, CDR2 YENEEA. The CDR3 spans 14 residues. V shed 5 bases, J shed 4 bases, and the junction held 6 bases outside the gene matches. The DNA of the CDR3 is TGTGCCAGCAGCGGACGACTAGCCTCAGATACGCAGTATTTT. It encodes CASSGRLASDTQYF.

The V and J genes are TRBV9 and TRBJ2-5, with TRBD2 matching 12 bases. Germline loops: CDR1 SGDLS, CDR2 YYNGEE. The CDR3 is made up of 17 amino acids. Trimming took 4 bases from V and 5 from J; bases not matched to a gene: 12. CDR3 bases: TGTGCCAGCAGCAAAGGGTCTAGCGGGGGGGCCTCGGAGACCCAGTACTTC. It yields the protein CASSKGSSGGASETQYF.

The rearrangement links TRBV27 to TRBJ2-3; no clear D gene. Germline lookup yields CDR1 MNHEY and CDR2 SMNVEV (reference sequence). The CDR3 contains 16 residues. With 3 bases removed from V and 5 bases from J, the gap between germline ends came to 18 bases. Here the CDR3 reads CASSLSNPSPGDTQYF. DNA of the CDR3: TGTGCCAGCAGTTTGTCAAACCCTTCCCCTGGAGATACGCAGTATTTT.

This rearrangement joins TRBV5-1 to TRBJ1-6, with a weak D call TRBD1 (5 bases). The length of the CDR3 is 16 residues. Germline V CDR1 and CDR2: SGHRS, YFSETQ. Deletions cut 4 bases from V and 7 bases from J, with 18 bases between. The CDR3 region is CASSIARGDINSPLHF. In DNA form, the CDR3 reads TGCGCCAGCAGCATAGCAAGGGGCGATATCAATTCACCCCTCCACTTT. The whole variable domain, remainder taken from reference TRBV5-1 and TRBJ1-6, is KAGVTQTPRYLIKTRGQQVTLSCSPISGHRSVSWYQQTPGQGLQFLFEYFSETQRNKGNFPGRFSGRQFSNSRSEMNVSTLELGDSALYLCASSIARGDINSPLHFGNGTRLTVT.

The chain uses TRBV6-1 and TRBJ2-5, with D unclear. V gave up 2 bases and J gave up 8 bases, with 12 bases separating them. Germline V gene data show CDR1 as MNHNS and CDR2 as SASEGT. This CDR3 spans 13 amino acids. CDR3 sequence: CASSESLLFTQYF. The CDR3 nucleotides are TGTGCCAGCAGTGAATCCCTGTTATTCACCCAGTACTTC.

The V call is TRBV30, the J call TRBJ1-2, with no clear D. The CDR3 sequence is 14 residues long. Trimming cost V 1 base and J 4 bases, with 13 bases left between them. Germline values: CDR1 GTSNPN, CDR2 SVGIG (reference sequence). This CDR3 is CAWSALRRGYGYTF. In DNA, the CDR3 is TGTGCCTGGAGTGCATTACGGCGGGGCTATGGCTACACCTTC.

This rearrangement joins TRBV14 to TRBJ1-1; D gene unclear. Per the germline V gene, CDR1 is SGHDN and CDR2 is FVKESK. The CDR3 length is 15 residues. V was clipped by 8 bases and J by 4 bases, with 20 bases between them. The CDR3 coding sequence is TGTGCCAGCCGGCTGCAACGGGGATCGGGCACTGAAGCTTTCTTT. Protein: CASRLQRGSGTEAFF.

The chain joins TRBV5-1 to TRBJ2-3; weak D call: TRBD2 (6 bases). Germline V gene lookup returns CDR1 SGHRS and CDR2 YFSETQ. CDR3 length: 13 residues. Trimming removed 4 bases at V and 6 bases at J, with 12 bases between. CDR3 amino acids: CASSEGLQDTQYF. CDR3 nucleotides: TGCGCCAGCAGCGAGGGACTGCAGGATACGCAGTATTTT.

V and J are TRBV3-1 (or the pseudogene TRBV3-2) and TRBJ2-5; 11 nucleotides line up with TRBD2. CDR1 and CDR2 from the germline V gene are LGHDT and YNNKEL (reference sequence). CDR3 length equals 18 residues. V dropped 8 bases and J dropped 0; count of bases not matched to a gene: 14. The CDR3: CASLRGASGGRYQETQYF. CDR3 coding DNA: TGTGCCAGCTTAAGGGGGGCTAGCGGGGGGCGGTACCAAGAGACCCAGTACTTC.

The sample holds one count of this clone. This rearrangement joins TRBV7-9 to TRBJ1-4; tentatively, D is TRBD1 (6 bases). CDR3 length: 16 amino acids. V lost 6 bases, J lost 7 bases, and 21 bases lay in between. Germline V CDR1 and CDR2: SEHNR, FQNEAQ (reference sequence). The CDR3 DNA reads TGTGCCAGCAGGCCCAATTCGGCCCTCAGGGGTGAAAAACTGTTTTTT. Amino acid sequence: CASRPNSALRGEKLFF.

This clone was observed a few times. The chain carries TRBV30 and TRBJ2-5; D is uncertain. CDR3 length: 12 amino acids. The germline CDR1 and CDR2 sequences are GTSNPN and SVGIG (reference sequence). Trimming removed 2 bases at V and 4 bases at J, with 8 bases between. The CDR3 DNA is TGTGCCTGGAGTTACTGGGGAGAGACCCAGTACTTC. This codes for CAWSYWGETQYF. The full variable domain, with the rest looked up from reference TRBV30 and TRBJ2-5, is SQTIHQWPATLVQPVGSPLSLECTVEGTSNPNLYWYRQAAGRGLQLLFYSVGIGQISSEVPQNLSASRPQDRQFILSSKKLLLSDSGFYLCAWSYWGETQYFGPGTRLLVL.